This paragraph covers one T cell receptor beta chain sequence. Antigen: not known. The CDR3 consists of 16 residues. Looked up from germline, CDR1 is MDHEN and CDR2 is SYDVKM. V was shortened by 4 bases and J by 13 bases, with 28 bases between the two germline ends. The data belong to a study of T cell repertoires in cytomegalovirus infection. TCRdb reprocessed the reads with MiXCR, giving one entry per CDR3 protein. The sample includes some 900,000 distinct CDR3 sequences, over 25% of them seen just once. Findings and caveats of the study: Based on cumulative public TCR beta family frequency, carriers of CMV plus the relevant HLA were identified. Predominance within the ex vivo response was attributable to HLA-C-restricted CMV-specific TCR beta clonotypes.

J is TRBJ1-2 and V is TRBV28; possibly TRBD1 for D (6 bases). The clonotype comes from a human donor in good health (CMV status not recorded). Some clones in this sample may be carry-over from other donors' samples. The sequencing here drew on cultured CD8+ T cells from PBMCs, taken from culture after CMV antigen stimulation. CDR3 sequence: CASSSPSWTARGGRTF. The CDR3 DNA sequence: TGTGCCAGCAGTTCCCCCTCTTGGACAGCGCGAGGGGGTCGCACCTTC.